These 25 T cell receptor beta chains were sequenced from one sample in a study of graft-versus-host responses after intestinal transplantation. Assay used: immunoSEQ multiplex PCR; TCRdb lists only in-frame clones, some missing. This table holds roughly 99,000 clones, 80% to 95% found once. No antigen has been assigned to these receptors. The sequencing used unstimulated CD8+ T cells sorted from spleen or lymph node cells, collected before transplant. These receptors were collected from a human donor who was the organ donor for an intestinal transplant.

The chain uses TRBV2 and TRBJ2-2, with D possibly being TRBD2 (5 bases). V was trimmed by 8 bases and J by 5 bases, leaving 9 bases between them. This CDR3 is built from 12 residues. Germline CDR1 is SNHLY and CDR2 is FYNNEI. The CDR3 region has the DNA TGTGCCAGCGGGAGTTTAACCGGGGAGCTGTTTTTT. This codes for CASGSLTGELFF. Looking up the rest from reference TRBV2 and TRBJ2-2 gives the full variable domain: EPEVTQTPSHQVTQMGQEVILRCVPISNHLYFYWYRQILGQKVEFLVSFYNNEISEKSEIFDDQFSVERPDGSNFTLKIRSTKLEDSAMYFCASGSLTGELFFGEGSRLTVL.

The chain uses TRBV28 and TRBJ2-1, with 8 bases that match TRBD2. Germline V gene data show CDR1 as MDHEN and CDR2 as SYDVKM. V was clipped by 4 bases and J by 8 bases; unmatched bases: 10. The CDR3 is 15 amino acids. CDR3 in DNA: TGTGCCAGCAGTTCACCCCGGACTAGCCTGCATGAGCAGTTCTTC. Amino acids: CASSSPRTSLHEQFF.

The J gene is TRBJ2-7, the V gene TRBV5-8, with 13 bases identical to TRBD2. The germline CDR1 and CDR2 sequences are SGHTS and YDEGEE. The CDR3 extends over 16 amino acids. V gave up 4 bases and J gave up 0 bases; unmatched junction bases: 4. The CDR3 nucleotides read TGTGCCAGCAGCCTTGGGACTAGCGGGAACTCCTACGAGCAGTACTTC. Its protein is CASSLGTSGNSYEQYF. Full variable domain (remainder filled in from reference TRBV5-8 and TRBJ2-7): EAGVTQSPTHLIKTRGQQATLRCSPISGHTSVYWYQQALGLGLQFLLWYDEGEERNRGNFPPRFSGRQFPNYSSELNVNALELEDSALYLCASSLGTSGNSYEQYFGPGTRLTVT.

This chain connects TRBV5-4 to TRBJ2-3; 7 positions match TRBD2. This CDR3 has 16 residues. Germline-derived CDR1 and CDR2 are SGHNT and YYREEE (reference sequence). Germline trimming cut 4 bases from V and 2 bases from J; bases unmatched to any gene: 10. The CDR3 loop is CASSRLGGTNTDTQYF. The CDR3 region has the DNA TGTGCCAGCAGCCGTCTCGGCGGGACTAACACAGATACGCAGTATTTT.

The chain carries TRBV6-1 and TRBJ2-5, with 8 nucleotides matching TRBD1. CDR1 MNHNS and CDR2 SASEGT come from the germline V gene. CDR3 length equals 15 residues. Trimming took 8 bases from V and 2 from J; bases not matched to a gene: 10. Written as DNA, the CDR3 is TGTGCCAGCGGGGACGGACAGGGCATACAAGAGACCCAGTACTTC. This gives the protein CASGDGQGIQETQYF.

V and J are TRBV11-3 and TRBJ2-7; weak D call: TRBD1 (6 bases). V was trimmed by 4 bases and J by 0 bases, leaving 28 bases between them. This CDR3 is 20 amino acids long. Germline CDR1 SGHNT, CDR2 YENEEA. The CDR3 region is CASSSGVSGRESIDSYEQYF. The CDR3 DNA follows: TGTGCCAGCAGCTCAGGGGTTTCTGGCAGGGAAAGTATCGACTCCTACGAGCAGTACTTC.

The CDR3 nucleotides are TGTGCCAGCAGTTACTCTAGCGACCAAGAGACCCAGTACTTC. Translating gives CASSYSSDQETQYF. The gene calls are TRBV6-5 and TRBJ2-5; D might be TRBD2 (5 bases). CDR1 and CDR2 from the germline V gene are MNHEY and SVGAGI. The CDR3 sequence is 14 residues long. The V end lost 0 bases, the J end lost 0 bases, and 5 bases lay between the germline ends.

CDR3 sequence (DNA): TGTGCCAGCAGTGAACTAGCGGGAGGGCCGATATTTACAGATACGCAGTATTTT. This sequence encodes CASSELAGGPIFTDTQYF. The chain employs TRBV25-1 and TRBJ2-3; 12 nucleotides match TRBD2. Germline V gene lookup returns CDR1 MGHDK and CDR2 SYGVNS. J lost 3 bases, V lost 2 bases, and 9 bases had no gene match. This CDR3 is built from 18 residues.

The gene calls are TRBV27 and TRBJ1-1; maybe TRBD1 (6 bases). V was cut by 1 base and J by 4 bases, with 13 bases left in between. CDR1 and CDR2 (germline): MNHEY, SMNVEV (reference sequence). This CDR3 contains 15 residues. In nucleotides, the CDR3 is TGTGCCAGCAGTTTATTAGGGGGATTTGGCACTGAAGCTTTCTTT. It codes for CASSLLGGFGTEAFF.

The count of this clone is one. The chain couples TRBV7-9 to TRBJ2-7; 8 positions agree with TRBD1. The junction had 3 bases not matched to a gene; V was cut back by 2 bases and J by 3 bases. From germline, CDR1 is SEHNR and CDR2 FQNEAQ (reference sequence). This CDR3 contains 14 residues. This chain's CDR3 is CASSLSGGDYEQYF. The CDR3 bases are TGTGCCAGCAGCTTATCAGGGGGCGACTACGAGCAGTACTTC.

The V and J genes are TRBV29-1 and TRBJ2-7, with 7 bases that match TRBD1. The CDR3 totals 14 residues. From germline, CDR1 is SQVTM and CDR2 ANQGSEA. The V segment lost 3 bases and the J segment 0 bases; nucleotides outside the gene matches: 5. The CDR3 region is CSVEGQGDSYEQYF. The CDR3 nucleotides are TGCAGCGTTGAGGGGCAGGGGGACTCCTACGAGCAGTACTTC.

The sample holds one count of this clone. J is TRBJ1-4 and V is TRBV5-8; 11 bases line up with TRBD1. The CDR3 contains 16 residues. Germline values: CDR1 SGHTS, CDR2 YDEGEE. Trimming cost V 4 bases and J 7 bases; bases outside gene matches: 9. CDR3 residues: CASSQRAGTGGEKLFF. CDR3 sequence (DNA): TGTGCCAGCAGCCAGAGGGCCGGGACAGGGGGTGAAAAACTGTTTTTT.

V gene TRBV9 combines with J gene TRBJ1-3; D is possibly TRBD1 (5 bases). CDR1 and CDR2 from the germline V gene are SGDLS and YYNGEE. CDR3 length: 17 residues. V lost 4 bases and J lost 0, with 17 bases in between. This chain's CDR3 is CASSPRRDSHSGNTIYF. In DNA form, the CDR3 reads TGTGCCAGCAGCCCCCGACGGGACTCCCACTCTGGAAACACCATATATTTT. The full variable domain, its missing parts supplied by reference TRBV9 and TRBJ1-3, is DSGVTQTPKHLITATGQRVTLRCSPRSGDLSVYWYQQSLDQGLQFLIQYYNGEERAKGNILERFSAQQFPDLHSELNLSSLELGDSALYFCASSPRRDSHSGNTIYFGEGSWLTVV.

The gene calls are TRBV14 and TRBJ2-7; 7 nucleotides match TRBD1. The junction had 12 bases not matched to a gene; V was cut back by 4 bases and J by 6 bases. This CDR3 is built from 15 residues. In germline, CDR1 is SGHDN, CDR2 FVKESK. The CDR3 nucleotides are TGTGCCAGCAGCCCCCGAGGGGGCTCTGGTTGCGAGCAGTACTTC. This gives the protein CASSPRGGSGCEQYF.

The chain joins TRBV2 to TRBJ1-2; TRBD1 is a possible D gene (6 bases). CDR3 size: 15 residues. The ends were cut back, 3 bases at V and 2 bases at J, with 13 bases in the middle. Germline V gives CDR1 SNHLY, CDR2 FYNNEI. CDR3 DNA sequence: TGTGCCAGCAGTGAGATCCCGACAGGAAACTATGGCTACACCTTC. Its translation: CASSEIPTGNYGYTF.

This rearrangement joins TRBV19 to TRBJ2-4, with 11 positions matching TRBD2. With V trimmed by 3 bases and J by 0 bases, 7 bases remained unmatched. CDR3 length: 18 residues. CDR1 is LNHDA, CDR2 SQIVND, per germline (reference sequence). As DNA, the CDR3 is TGTGCCAGTAGTATGGCTAGCGGGGGGTCACTAGCCAAAAACATTCAGTACTTC. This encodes CASSMASGGSLAKNIQYF. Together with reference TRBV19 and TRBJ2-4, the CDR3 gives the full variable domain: DGGITQSPKYLFRKEGQNVTLSCEQNLNHDAMYWYRQDPGQGLRLIYYSQIVNDFQKGDIAEGYSVSREKKESFPLTVTSAQKNPTAFYLCASSMASGGSLAKNIQYFGAGTRLSVL.

The CDR3 DNA sequence: TGTGCCAGCAGCTTGTGGGGAGGTGGCTACACCTTC. Its protein product is CASSLWGGGYTF. V is TRBV5-4 and J is TRBJ1-2; D unclear. Germline V gene data show CDR1 as SGHNT and CDR2 as YYREEE (reference sequence). Trimming shortened V by 1 base and J by 7 bases, and 8 bases separated the two germline ends. This CDR3 comprises 12 residues. The full variable domain, completed using reference TRBV5-4 and TRBJ1-2, is ETGVTQSPTHLIKTRGQQVTLRCSSQSGHNTVSWYQQALGQGPQFIFQYYREEENGRGNFPPRFSGLQFPNYSSELNVNALELDDSALYLCASSLWGGGYTFGSGTRLTVV.

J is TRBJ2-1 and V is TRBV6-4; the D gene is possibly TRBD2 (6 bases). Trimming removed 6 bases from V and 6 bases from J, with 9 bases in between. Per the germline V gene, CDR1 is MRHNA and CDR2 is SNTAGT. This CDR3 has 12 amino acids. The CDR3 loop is CASSDSGNEQFF. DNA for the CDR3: TGTGCCAGCAGCGATAGCGGCAATGAGCAGTTCTTC.

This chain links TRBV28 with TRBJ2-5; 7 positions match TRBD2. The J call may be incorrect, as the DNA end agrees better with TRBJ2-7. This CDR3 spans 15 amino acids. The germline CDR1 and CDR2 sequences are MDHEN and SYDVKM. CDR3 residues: CASSLRGRGSYEQYF. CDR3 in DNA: TGTGCCAGCAGTTTACGGGGGAGGGGCAGCTACGAGCAGTACTTC.

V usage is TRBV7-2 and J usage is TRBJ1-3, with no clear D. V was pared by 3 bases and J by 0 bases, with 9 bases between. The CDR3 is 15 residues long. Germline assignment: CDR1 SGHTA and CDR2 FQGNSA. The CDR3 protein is CASSLTVDSGNTIYF. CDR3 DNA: TGTGCCAGCAGCTTGACTGTCGACTCTGGAAACACCATATATTTT.

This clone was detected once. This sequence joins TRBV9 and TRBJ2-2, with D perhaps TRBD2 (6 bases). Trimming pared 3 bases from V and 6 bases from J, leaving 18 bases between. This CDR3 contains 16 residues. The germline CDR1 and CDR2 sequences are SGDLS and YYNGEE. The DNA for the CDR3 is TGTGCCAGCAGCGACGGGGGAAGTAGGTACTCCGGGGAGCTGTTTTTT. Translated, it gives CASSDGGSRYSGELFF.

CDR3 in DNA: TGCGCCAGCAGCCAAGTCGCAGGGGGCCTTTCGGGGGCTTTCTTT. Encoded protein: CASSQVAGGLSGAFF. This chain links TRBV4-1 with TRBJ1-1; 8 bases are a match to TRBD1. The CDR3 contains 15 residues. Germline trimming cut 1 base from V and 11 bases from J; bases unmatched to any gene: 12. Germline V gene lookup returns CDR1 MGHRA and CDR2 YSYEKL.

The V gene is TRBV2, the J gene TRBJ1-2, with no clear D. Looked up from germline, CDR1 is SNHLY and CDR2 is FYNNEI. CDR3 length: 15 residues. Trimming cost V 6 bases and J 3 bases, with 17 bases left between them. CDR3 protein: CASSPPQSVHYGYTF. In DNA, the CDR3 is TGTGCCAGCAGCCCTCCCCAATCAGTCCACTATGGCTACACCTTC.

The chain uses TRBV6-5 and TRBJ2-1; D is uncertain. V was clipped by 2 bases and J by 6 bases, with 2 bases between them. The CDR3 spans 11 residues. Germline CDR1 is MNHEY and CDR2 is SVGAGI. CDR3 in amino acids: CASSYLNEQFF. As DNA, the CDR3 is TGTGCCAGCAGTTACCTCAATGAGCAGTTCTTC.

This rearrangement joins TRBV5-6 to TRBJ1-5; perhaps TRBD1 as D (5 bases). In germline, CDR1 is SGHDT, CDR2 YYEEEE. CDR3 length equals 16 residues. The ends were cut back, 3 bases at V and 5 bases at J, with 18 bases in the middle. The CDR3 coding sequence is TGTGCCAGCAGCTCTCTGGGGCAGGGTAACGATCAGCCCCAGCATTTT. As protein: CASSSLGQGNDQPQHF. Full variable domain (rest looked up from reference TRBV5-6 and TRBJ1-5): DAGVTQSPTHLIKTRGQQVTLRCSPKSGHDTVSWYQQALGQGPQFIFQYYEEEERQRGNFPDRFSGHQFPNYSSELNVNALLLGDSALYLCASSSLGQGNDQPQHFGDGTRLSIL.